The 29 T cell receptor beta chains reported below all come from one sample, sequenced in a study of T-cell reconstitution after alpha-beta-depleted transplantation in children. Preparing the TCRbeta library involved the use of unique molecular identifiers. TCRdb recomputed calls from the PCR reads with MiXCR, one row per CDR3 protein. The sample has 97,000 or so distinct CDR3 sequences, roughly 7.2% seen once. The sequencing here drew on PBMCs, taken before TCRalphabeta/CD19-depleted stem cell transplant. Receptors were obtained from a boy between 2 and 10 years old with acute lymphoblastic leukemia, due to receive a stem cell transplant.

This clonotype was seen repeatedly, ten times or more. This CDR3 is CSAKDRPYEQYF. The CDR3 DNA reads as TGCAGTGCTAAGGATAGGCCCTACGAGCAGTACTTC. The chain is built from TRBV20-1 and TRBJ2-7; D unclear. The germline V and J ends were trimmed by 4 bases and 2 bases, with 9 bases remaining between them. The CDR3 contains 12 residues. The germline V gene has CDR1 DFQATT and CDR2 SNEGSKA (reference sequence).

This clonotype was found many times. The chain joins TRBV5-5 to TRBJ2-5; TRBD1 agrees at 12 bases. Germline V CDR1 and CDR2: SGHKS, YYEKEE (reference sequence). CDR3 length: 15 residues. V was pared by 4 bases and J by 5 bases, with 6 bases of the junction left unmatched. The CDR3 protein is CASSQGTGGRETQYF. DNA of the CDR3: TGTGCCAGCAGCCAAGGGACAGGGGGCCGGGAGACCCAGTACTTC.

On this clonotype itself: This is likely a read error, given that the CDR3 carries no conserved phenylalanine or tryptophan at its end. V usage is TRBV20-1 and J usage is TRBJ2-5; D could derive from TRBD1 or TRBD2 (5 bases each). The germline V and J ends were trimmed by 6 bases and 5 bases, with 10 bases remaining between them. In germline, CDR1 is DFQATT, CDR2 SNEGSKA (reference sequence). This CDR3 spans 11 amino acids. This CDR3 is CSAWWGETQYV. The CDR3 nucleotides read TGCAGTGCGTGGTGGGGGGAGACCCAGTACGTC.

This clonotype appeared a few times. The rearrangement uses TRBV5-5 and TRBJ1-2, with 8 bases lining up with TRBD1. CDR1 is SGHKS, CDR2 YYEKEE, per germline (reference sequence). CDR3 length: 17 residues. J lost 4 bases, V lost 5 bases, and 16 bases had no gene match. The CDR3 region has the DNA TGTGCCAGCAGACCTACTCCGGGACAGGCCCCCGTCTATGGCTACACCTTC. Residues: CASRPTPGQAPVYGYTF.

This clonotype was counted a few times. The gene calls are TRBV27 and TRBJ2-1; 14 bases are shared with TRBD2. With 3 bases clipped from V and 11 bases from J, the junction kept 3 bases outside the gene matches. The CDR3 totals 14 residues. CDR1 and CDR2 from the germline V gene are MNHEY and SMNVEV (reference sequence). The DNA of the CDR3 is TGTGCCAGCAGTTTCGGACTAGCGGGGGGCCAGCAGTTCTTC. Translated: CASSFGLAGGQQFF.

CDR3 residues: CASSPPGTGNTIYF. The CDR3 DNA reads as TGTGCCAGCAGCCCGCCAGGGACTGGAAACACCATATATTTT. This chain uses TRBV9 with TRBJ1-3; D is perhaps TRBD1 (5 bases). Germline loops: CDR1 SGDLS, CDR2 YYNGEE. V gave up 4 bases and J gave up 2 bases, with 10 bases separating them. CDR3 length: 14 amino acids. The variable domain in full, with the rest retrieved from reference TRBV9 and TRBJ1-3, is DSGVTQTPKHLITATGQRVTLRCSPRSGDLSVYWYQQSLDQGLQFLIQYYNGEERAKGNILERFSAQQFPDLHSELNLSSLELGDSALYFCASSPPGTGNTIYFGEGSWLTVV.

At least ten counts were recorded for this clonotype. The genes are TRBV5-1 and TRBJ2-4, with TRBD1 matching 7 bases. CDR3 length equals 14 residues. Germline assignment: CDR1 SGHRS and CDR2 YFSETQ. J gave up 8 bases and V 0 bases, and 5 bases lay outside the gene matches. The CDR3 sequence: CASSLVQGVDIQYF. The CDR3 bases are TGCGCCAGCAGCTTGGTCCAGGGGGTGGACATTCAGTACTTC.

V usage is TRBV20-1 and J usage is TRBJ2-7; no definite D call. With 6 bases removed from V and 4 bases from J, the gap between germline ends came to 16 bases. Germline CDR1 DFQATT, CDR2 SNEGSKA (reference sequence). The CDR3 extends over 13 amino acids. The CDR3 DNA is TGCAGTGCCCCCAGAGGCAGCCTGTACGAGCAGTACTTC. Translation: CSAPRGSLYEQYF.

This clonotype was counted between two and nine times. This CDR3 is CSARGFDSAYEQYF. CDR3 sequence (DNA): TGCAGTGCTAGAGGTTTCGACAGCGCCTACGAGCAGTACTTC. The rearrangement joins TRBV20-1 to TRBJ2-7; tentatively, D is TRBD1 (5 bases). V lost 1 base and J 2 bases, leaving 12 bases between the germline ends. This CDR3 region has 14 residues. Germline V gene sequence: CDR1 DFQATT, CDR2 SNEGSKA (reference sequence).

This clonotype was detected only a few times. This chain joins TRBV5-1 and TRBJ2-5, with unresolved D. CDR1 is SGHRS, CDR2 YFSETQ, per germline. This CDR3 contains 14 residues. V dropped 1 base and J dropped 1 base, with 8 bases sitting between them. CDR3 protein: CASSLQPAQETQYF. In nucleotides, the CDR3 is TGCGCCAGCAGCTTGCAACCGGCCCAAGAGACCCAGTACTTC.

This clonotype has a handful of counts. The chain recombines TRBV19 with TRBJ2-1; D is ambiguous. This CDR3 has 14 residues. Between the trimmed V and J ends, which lost 7 bases and 1 base, there was a span of 11 bases. Per the germline V gene, CDR1 is LNHDA and CDR2 is SQIVND (reference sequence). The CDR3 protein is CASTFRGSYNEQFF. The CDR3 DNA follows: TGTGCCAGTACCTTTCGCGGTTCCTACAATGAGCAGTTCTTC. The full variable domain, rest sourced from reference TRBV19 and TRBJ2-1, is DGGITQSPKYLFRKEGQNVTLSCEQNLNHDAMYWYRQDPGQGLRLIYYSQIVNDFQKGDIAEGYSVSREKKESFPLTVTSAQKNPTAFYLCASTFRGSYNEQFFGPGTRLTVL.

The J gene is TRBJ2-2, the V gene TRBV11-3; 7 bases map to TRBD1. J gave up 5 bases and V 4 bases, and 7 bases lay outside the gene matches. CDR3 length: 15 residues. Germline lookup yields CDR1 SGHNT and CDR2 YENEEA. The CDR3 here is CASSSRTGQTGELFF. The CDR3 DNA sequence: TGTGCCAGCAGCTCCCGGACAGGCCAGACCGGGGAGCTGTTTTTT.

This clonotype was picked up many times. J is TRBJ2-3 and V is TRBV6-4, with a tentative D call TRBD1 (6 bases). CDR3 length: 15 residues. V lost 5 bases, J lost 3 bases, and 15 bases lay in between. Looked up from germline, CDR1 is MRHNA and CDR2 is SNTAGT. The CDR3 nucleotides are TGTGCCAGCAGTCAGGGGCCCGATGGGACAGATACGCAGTATTTT. Translating it yields CASSQGPDGTDTQYF.

This clonotype appeared a few times. The chain recombines TRBV11-2 with TRBJ2-7; perhaps TRBD2 as D (6 bases). The CDR3 runs 15 residues. V was trimmed by 7 bases and J by 7 bases, leaving 23 bases between them. Germline V lookup: CDR1 SGHAT, CDR2 FQNNGV. The CDR3 loop reads CASTGGTALTKEQYF. For the CDR3, the DNA is TGTGCCAGCACAGGAGGGACGGCCCTGACTAAAGAGCAGTACTTC.

This clonotype occurred many times. The V and J genes are TRBV7-2 and TRBJ2-3, with D possibly TRBD1 on 5 matching bases. Germline values: CDR1 SGHTA, CDR2 FQGNSA. The CDR3 extends over 16 amino acids. Trimming removed 4 bases from V and 0 bases from J, with 14 bases in between. The CDR3 nucleotides read TGTGCCAGCAGCTCCCACGGTCCAGGGAGCACAGATACGCAGTATTTT. This translates into CASSSHGPGSTDTQYF.

Relative to its sample, this clonotype is medium-sized (0.01 to 0.1%). As DNA, the CDR3 is TGTGCCAGCAGCTTAAGAAGCGGGGGGCCGACCTACGAGCAGTACTTC. Translation: CASSLRSGGPTYEQYF. The genes are TRBV13 and TRBJ2-7, with 9 bases identical to TRBD2. Trimming cost V 2 bases and J 2 bases; bases outside gene matches: 7. This CDR3 has 16 residues. Germline CDR1 reads PRHDT; CDR2 reads FYEKMQ (reference sequence).

This clonotype was counted only a few times. V gene TRBV27 combines with J gene TRBJ1-1; D is uncertain. This CDR3 spans 15 amino acids. Germline V lookup: CDR1 MNHEY, CDR2 SMNVEV (reference sequence). V lost 6 bases and J lost 7, with 21 bases in between. The CDR3 DNA reads as TGTGCCAGCAGACCCGTTTCAGCGGGCCTACATGAAGCTTTCTTT. Translated: CASRPVSAGLHEAFF.

This clonotype came up many times. V gene TRBV12-3 or TRBV12-4 combines with J gene TRBJ1-5; D perhaps matches TRBD1 (6 bases). The CDR3 contains 15 residues. Between the trimmed V and J ends, which lost 4 bases and 1 base, there was a span of 11 bases. CDR3 sequence reads: CASSSGGPSNQPQHF. In nucleotides, the CDR3 is TGTGCCAGCAGTTCTGGGGGGCCCAGCAATCAGCCCCAGCATTTT.

This sequence joins TRBV9 and TRBJ1-6; D remains ambiguous. V lost 0 bases and J 7 bases, leaving 17 bases between the germline ends. The CDR3 is 17 amino acids. Germline CDR1 is SGDLS and CDR2 is YYNGEE. DNA for the CDR3: TGTGCCAGCAGCGTAGCCCTCGACATTTTGGGGAATTCACCCCTCCACTTT. Protein: CASSVALDILGNSPLHF.

This clonotype was counted at least ten times. This chain joins TRBV6-1 and TRBJ2-7; perhaps TRBD2 as D (5 bases). Germline V gene sequence: CDR1 MNHNS, CDR2 SASEGT. This CDR3 has 15 residues. V was cut by 1 base and J by 2 bases, with 12 bases left in between. Written as DNA, the CDR3 is TGTGCCAGCAGTGAAGAAGCGGTCTTTACCTACGAGCAGTACTTC. This translates into CASSEEAVFTYEQYF.

DNA of the CDR3: TGCGCCAGCAGCAAGGAGTATCTCTATGGCTACACCTTC. This sequence encodes CASSKEYLYGYTF. The J gene is TRBJ1-2, the V gene TRBV5-1; D unclear. In germline, CDR1 is SGHRS, CDR2 YFSETQ. The CDR3 is 13 amino acids. V dropped 4 bases and J dropped 4 bases, with 11 bases sitting between them.

This clonotype was seen repeatedly, ten times or more. This chain uses TRBV9 with TRBJ2-2; 7 nucleotides agree with TRBD2. CDR1 is SGDLS, CDR2 YYNGEE, per germline. The J segment lost 2 bases and the V segment lost 4 bases, leaving 5 bases of the junction unmatched. The CDR3 contains 15 residues. CDR3: CASSPSGGNTGELFF. The CDR3, as DNA: TGTGCCAGCAGCCCTAGCGGAGGTAACACCGGGGAGCTGTTTTTT.

V gene TRBV20-1 combines with J gene TRBJ2-5, with D maybe TRBD2 (6 bases). Germline V CDR1 and CDR2: DFQATT, SNEGSKA (reference sequence). The CDR3 sequence is 14 residues long. The germline V and J ends were trimmed by 0 bases and 0 bases, with 8 bases remaining between them. The CDR3 is CSARDGGDQETQYF. The CDR3, as DNA: TGCAGTGCTAGAGATGGCGGGGACCAAGAGACCCAGTACTTC.

Only a few counts were recorded for this clonotype. The CDR3 region is CASSLTPFDTQYF. The CDR3 DNA follows: TGTGCCAGCAGTCTGACCCCTTTCGATACGCAGTATTTT. The rearrangement uses TRBV27 and TRBJ2-3; no firm D call. The CDR3 loop spans 13 amino acids. Germline V gene data show CDR1 as MNHEY and CDR2 as SMNVEV (reference sequence). Trimming removed 5 bases from V and 6 bases from J, with 12 bases in between.

This clonotype was seen a handful of times. The chain uses TRBV29-1 and TRBJ1-2; no clear D. In germline, CDR1 is SQVTM, CDR2 ANQGSEA. Between the trimmed V and J ends, which lost 2 bases and 0 bases, there was a span of 13 bases. The CDR3 length is 15 residues. The DNA of the CDR3 is TGCAGCGTTGAACCAGGATCGGTTGCTAACTATGGCTACACCTTC. Its protein is CSVEPGSVANYGYTF.

This chain uses TRBV2 with TRBJ2-6, with a tentative D call TRBD1 (5 bases). The CDR3 runs to 17 residues. Trimming stripped 0 bases from V and 4 bases from J, with 13 bases between. In germline, CDR1 is SNHLY, CDR2 FYNNEI. CDR3 loop: CASSEALPGLGANVLTF. In DNA form, the CDR3 reads TGTGCCAGCAGTGAAGCGCTTCCAGGGCTCGGGGCCAACGTCCTGACTTTC. Supplemented by reference TRBV2 and TRBJ2-6, the full variable domain reads EPEVTQTPSHQVTQMGQEVILRCVPISNHLYFYWYRQILGQKVEFLVSFYNNEISEKSEIFDDQFSVERPDGSNFTLKIRSTKLEDSAMYFCASSEALPGLGANVLTFGAGSRLTVL.

Ten or more counts support this clonotype. The V call is TRBV12-3 or TRBV12-4, the J call TRBJ2-1; D is perhaps TRBD1 or TRBD2 (5 bases each). This CDR3 has 15 amino acids. The ends were cut back, 2 bases at V and 9 bases at J, with 17 bases in the middle. Written as DNA, the CDR3 is TGTGCCAGCAGTTTACCGGGACGGCTCTCTAGTGAGCAGTTCTTC. Its translation is CASSLPGRLSSEQFF.

This clonotype was counted at least ten times. This chain uses TRBV5-1 with TRBJ1-2; D is possibly TRBD1 (5 bases). The germline V and J ends were trimmed by 1 base and 2 bases, with 9 bases remaining between them. The CDR3 is 14 residues long. Germline-derived CDR1 and CDR2 are SGHRS and YFSETQ. This chain's CDR3 is CASSLMGRNYGYTF. In DNA, the CDR3 is TGCGCCAGCAGCTTGATGGGACGGAACTATGGCTACACCTTC.

This clonotype was counted ten times or more. The J gene is TRBJ2-3, the V gene TRBV4-1, with D possibly TRBD2 on 5 matching bases. Trimming shortened V by 0 bases and J by 1 base, and 20 bases separated the two germline ends. The germline gives CDR1 MGHRA, CDR2 YSYEKL. This CDR3 has 19 residues. This CDR3 reads CASSQDRFGLAAGTDTQYF. The CDR3, as DNA: TGCGCCAGCAGCCAAGATAGGTTCGGGCTAGCCGCGGGCACAGATACGCAGTATTTT.